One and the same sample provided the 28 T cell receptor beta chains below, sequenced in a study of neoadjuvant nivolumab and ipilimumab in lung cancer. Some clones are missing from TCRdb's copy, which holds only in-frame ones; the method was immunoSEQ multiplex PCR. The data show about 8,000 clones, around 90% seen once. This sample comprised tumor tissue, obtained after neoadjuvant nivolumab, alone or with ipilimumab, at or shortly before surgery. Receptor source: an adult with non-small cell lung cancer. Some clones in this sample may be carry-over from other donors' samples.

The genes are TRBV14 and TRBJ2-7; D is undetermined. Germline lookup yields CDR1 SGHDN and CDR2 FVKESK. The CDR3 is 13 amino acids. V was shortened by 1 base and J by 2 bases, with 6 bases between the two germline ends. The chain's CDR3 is CASSQGVAYEQYF. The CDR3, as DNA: TGTGCCAGCAGCCAAGGAGTAGCCTACGAGCAGTACTTC. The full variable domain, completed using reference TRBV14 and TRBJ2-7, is EAGVTQFPSHSVIEKGQTVTLRCDPISGHDNLYWYRRVMGKEIKFLLHFVKESKQDESGMPNNRFLAERTGGTYSTLKVQPAELEDSGVYFCASSQGVAYEQYFGPGTRLTVT.

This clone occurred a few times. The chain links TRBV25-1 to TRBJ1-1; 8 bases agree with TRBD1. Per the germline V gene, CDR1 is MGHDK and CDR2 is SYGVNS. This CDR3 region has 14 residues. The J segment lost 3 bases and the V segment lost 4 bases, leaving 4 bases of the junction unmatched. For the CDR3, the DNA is TGTGCCAGCAGTGCAAAGGACAGGGACACTGAAGCTTTCTTT. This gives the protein CASSAKDRDTEAFF.

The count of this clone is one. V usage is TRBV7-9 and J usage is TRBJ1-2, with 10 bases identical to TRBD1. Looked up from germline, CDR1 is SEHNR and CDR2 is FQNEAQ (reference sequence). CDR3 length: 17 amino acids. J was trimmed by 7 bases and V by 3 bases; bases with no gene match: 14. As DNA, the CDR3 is TGTGCCAGCAGCTTTTCCGAAAAGGACAGGGGGAGACTTGGCTACACCTTC. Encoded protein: CASSFSEKDRGRLGYTF.

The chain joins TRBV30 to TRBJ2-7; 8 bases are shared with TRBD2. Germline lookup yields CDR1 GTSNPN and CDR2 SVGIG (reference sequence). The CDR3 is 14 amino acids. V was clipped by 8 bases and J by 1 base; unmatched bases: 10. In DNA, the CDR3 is TGTGCCCGATCCGTAACGGGAGGGTCCTACGAGCAGTACTTC. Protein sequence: CARSVTGGSYEQYF.

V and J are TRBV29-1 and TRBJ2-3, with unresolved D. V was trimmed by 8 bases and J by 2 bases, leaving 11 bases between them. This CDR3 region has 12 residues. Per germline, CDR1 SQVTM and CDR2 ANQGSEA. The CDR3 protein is CSFRADTDTQYF. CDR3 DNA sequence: TGCAGCTTTCGGGCCGACACAGATACGCAGTATTTT.

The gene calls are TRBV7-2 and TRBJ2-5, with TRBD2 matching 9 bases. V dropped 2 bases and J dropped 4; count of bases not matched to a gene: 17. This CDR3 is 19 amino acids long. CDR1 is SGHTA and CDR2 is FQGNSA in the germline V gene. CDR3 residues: CASSLFLSAAREGRETQYF. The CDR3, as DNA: TGTGCCAGCAGCTTATTCCTAAGTGCCGCGCGGGAGGGCCGAGAGACCCAGTACTTC.

The CDR3 bases are TGTGCCAGCAGCTTTGGCCCCTACGAGCAGTACTTC. It specifies CASSFGPYEQYF. The V and J genes are TRBV7-2 and TRBJ2-7, with D hard to call. V dropped 3 bases and J dropped 2 bases, with 5 bases sitting between them. The CDR3 totals 12 residues. Germline CDR1 SGHTA, CDR2 FQGNSA.

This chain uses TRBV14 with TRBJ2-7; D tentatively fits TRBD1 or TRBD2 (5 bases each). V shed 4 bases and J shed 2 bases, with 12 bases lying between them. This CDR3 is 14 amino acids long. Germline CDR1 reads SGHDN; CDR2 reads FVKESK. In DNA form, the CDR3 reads TGTGCCAGCAGCCCGGGACGGCCCACCTACGAGCAGTACTTC. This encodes CASSPGRPTYEQYF.

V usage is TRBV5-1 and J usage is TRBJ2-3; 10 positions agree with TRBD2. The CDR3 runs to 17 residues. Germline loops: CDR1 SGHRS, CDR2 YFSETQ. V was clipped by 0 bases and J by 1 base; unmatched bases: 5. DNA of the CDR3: TGCGCCAGCAGCTTGGGGGTGACTAGCGGGCGCACAGATACGCAGTATTTT. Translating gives CASSLGVTSGRTDTQYF.

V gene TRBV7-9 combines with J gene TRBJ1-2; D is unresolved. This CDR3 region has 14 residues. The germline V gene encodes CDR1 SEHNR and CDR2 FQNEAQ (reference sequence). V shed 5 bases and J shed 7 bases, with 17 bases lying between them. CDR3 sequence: CASSTQSNSIGYTF. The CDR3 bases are TGTGCCAGCAGCACCCAATCTAACAGCATTGGCTACACCTTC. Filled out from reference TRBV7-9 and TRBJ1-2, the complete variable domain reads DTGVSQNPRHKITKRGQNVTFRCDPISEHNRLYWYRQTLGQGPEFLTYFQNEAQLEKSRLLSDRFSAERPKGSFSTLEIQRTEQGDSAMYLCASSTQSNSIGYTFGSGTRLTVV.

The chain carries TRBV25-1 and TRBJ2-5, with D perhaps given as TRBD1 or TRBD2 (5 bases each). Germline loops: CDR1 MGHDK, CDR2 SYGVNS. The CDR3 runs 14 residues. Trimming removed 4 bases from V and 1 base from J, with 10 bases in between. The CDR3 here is CASSGDRSQETQYF. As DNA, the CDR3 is TGTGCCAGCAGTGGGGACCGGTCCCAAGAGACCCAGTACTTC.

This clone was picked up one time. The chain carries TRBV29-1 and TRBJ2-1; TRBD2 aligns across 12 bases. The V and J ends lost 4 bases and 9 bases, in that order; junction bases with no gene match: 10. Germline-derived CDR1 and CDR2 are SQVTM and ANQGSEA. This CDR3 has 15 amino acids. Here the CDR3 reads CSVAGLAGGPSEQFF. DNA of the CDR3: TGCAGCGTTGCAGGGCTAGCGGGAGGGCCCAGTGAGCAGTTCTTC.

The DNA for the CDR3 is TGTGCCAGCTCACCACGGGTAGCGGTTTATGGTGAGCAGTTCTTC. It encodes CASSPRVAVYGEQFF. V and J are TRBV18 and TRBJ2-1, with D possibly matching TRBD2 (6 bases). This CDR3 contains 15 residues. Germline values: CDR1 KGHSH, CDR2 LQKENI. The V and J ends lost 1 base and 9 bases respectively, with 16 bases between them. The entire variable domain, with the rest obtained from reference TRBV18 and TRBJ2-1, is as follows: NAGVMQNPRHLVRRRGQEARLRCSPMKGHSHVYWYRQLPEEGLKFMVYLQKENIIDESGMPKERFSAEFPKEGPSILRIQQVVRGDSAAYFCASSPRVAVYGEQFFGPGTRLTVL.

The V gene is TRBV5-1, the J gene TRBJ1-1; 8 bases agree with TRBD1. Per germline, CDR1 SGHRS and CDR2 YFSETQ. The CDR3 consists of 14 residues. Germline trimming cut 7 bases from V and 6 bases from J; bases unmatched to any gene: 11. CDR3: CASETGQVGAEAFF. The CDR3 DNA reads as TGCGCCAGCGAGACGGGACAGGTAGGCGCTGAAGCTTTCTTT. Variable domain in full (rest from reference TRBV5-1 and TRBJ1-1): KAGVTQTPRYLIKTRGQQVTLSCSPISGHRSVSWYQQTPGQGLQFLFEYFSETQRNKGNFPGRFSGRQFSNSRSEMNVSTLELGDSALYLCASETGQVGAEAFFGQGTRLTVV.

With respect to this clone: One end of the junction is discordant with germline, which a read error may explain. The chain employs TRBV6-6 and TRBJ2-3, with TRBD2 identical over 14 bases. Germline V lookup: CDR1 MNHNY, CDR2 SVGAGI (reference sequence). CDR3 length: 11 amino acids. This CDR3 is CASSQGLAGVF. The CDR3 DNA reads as TGTGCCAGCAGCCAGGGACTAGCGGGAGTTTTT.

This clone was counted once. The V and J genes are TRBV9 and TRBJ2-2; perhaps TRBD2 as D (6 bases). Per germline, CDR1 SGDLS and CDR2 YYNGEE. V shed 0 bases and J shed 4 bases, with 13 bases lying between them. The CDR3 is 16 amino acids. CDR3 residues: CASSVGGGSTTGELFF. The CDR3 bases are TGTGCCAGCAGCGTAGGTGGGGGGAGTACCACCGGGGAGCTGTTTTTT.

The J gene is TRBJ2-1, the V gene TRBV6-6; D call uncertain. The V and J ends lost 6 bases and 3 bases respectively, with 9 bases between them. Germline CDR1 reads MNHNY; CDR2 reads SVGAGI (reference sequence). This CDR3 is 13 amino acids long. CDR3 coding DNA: TGTGCCAGCAGGACCCCTCTCTACAATGAGCAGTTCTTC. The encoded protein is CASRTPLYNEQFF.

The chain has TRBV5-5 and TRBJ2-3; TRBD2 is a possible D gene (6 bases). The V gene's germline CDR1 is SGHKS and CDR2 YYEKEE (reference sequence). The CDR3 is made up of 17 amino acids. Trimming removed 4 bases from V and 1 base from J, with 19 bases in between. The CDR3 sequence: CASSIPGTQTRTDTQYF. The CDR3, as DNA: TGTGCCAGCAGCATACCCGGGACTCAAACCCGCACAGATACGCAGTATTTT.

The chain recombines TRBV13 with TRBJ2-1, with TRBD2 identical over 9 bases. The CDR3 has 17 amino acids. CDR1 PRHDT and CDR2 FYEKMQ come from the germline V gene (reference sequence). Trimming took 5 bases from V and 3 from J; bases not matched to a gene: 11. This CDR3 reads CASSARDSGRGYNEQFF. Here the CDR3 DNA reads TGTGCCAGCAGCGCCCGGGATAGCGGGAGAGGCTACAATGAGCAGTTCTTC.

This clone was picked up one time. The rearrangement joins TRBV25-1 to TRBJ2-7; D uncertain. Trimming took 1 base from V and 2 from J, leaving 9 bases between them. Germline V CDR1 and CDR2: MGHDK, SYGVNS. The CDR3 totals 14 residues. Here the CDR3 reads CASSESTHTYEQYF. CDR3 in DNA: TGTGCCAGCAGTGAATCCACTCACACCTACGAGCAGTACTTC.

The CDR3 nucleotides read TGTGCCAGCTCCCCCTCCTACGAGCAGTACTTC. As protein: CASSPSYEQYF. The chain couples TRBV2 to TRBJ2-7, with D unclear. The CDR3 has 11 residues. CDR1 SNHLY and CDR2 FYNNEI come from the germline V gene. V gave up 8 bases and J gave up 0 bases, with 5 bases separating them.

CDR3 sequence: CASSPSSREQFF. CDR3 coding DNA: TGTGCCAGCTCACCATCCAGTCGTGAGCAGTTCTTC. The chain has TRBV18 and TRBJ2-1; D call uncertain. Per the germline V gene, CDR1 is KGHSH and CDR2 is LQKENI. V dropped 2 bases and J dropped 9 bases, with 8 bases sitting between them. The CDR3 covers 12 residues.

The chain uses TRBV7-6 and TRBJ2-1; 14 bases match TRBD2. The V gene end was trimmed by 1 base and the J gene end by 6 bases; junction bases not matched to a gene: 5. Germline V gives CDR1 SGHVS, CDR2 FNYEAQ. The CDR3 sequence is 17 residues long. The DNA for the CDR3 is TGTGCCAGCAGCTTAGGTGGGACTAGCGGGAGAGGCAATGAGCAGTTCTTC. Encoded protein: CASSLGGTSGRGNEQFF.

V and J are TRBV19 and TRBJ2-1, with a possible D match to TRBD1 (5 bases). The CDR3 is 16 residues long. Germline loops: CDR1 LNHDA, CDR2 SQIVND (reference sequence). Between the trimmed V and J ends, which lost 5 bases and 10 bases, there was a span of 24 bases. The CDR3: CASSPNYPGLAGEQFF. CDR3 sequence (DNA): TGTGCCAGTAGTCCCAATTACCCGGGCCTCGCAGGGGAGCAGTTCTTC.

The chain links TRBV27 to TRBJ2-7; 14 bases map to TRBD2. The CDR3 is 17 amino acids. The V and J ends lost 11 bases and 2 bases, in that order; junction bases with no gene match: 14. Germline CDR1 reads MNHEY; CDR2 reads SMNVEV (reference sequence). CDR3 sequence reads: CAARSGTSGGPTYEQYF. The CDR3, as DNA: TGTGCCGCACGATCCGGGACTAGCGGGGGTCCAACCTACGAGCAGTACTTC.

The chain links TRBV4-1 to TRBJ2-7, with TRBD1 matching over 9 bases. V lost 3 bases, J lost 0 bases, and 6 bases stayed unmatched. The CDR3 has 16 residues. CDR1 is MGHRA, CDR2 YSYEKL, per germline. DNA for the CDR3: TGCGCCAGCAGCCACTGGACAGGGGCACGCTCCTACGAGCAGTACTTC. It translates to CASSHWTGARSYEQYF.

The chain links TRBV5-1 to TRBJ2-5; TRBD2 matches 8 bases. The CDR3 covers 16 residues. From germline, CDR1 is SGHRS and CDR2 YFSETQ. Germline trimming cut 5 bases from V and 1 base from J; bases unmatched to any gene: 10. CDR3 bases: TGCGCCAGCAGTCGGACCCTAGCGGGCGGCCAAGAGACCCAGTACTTC. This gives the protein CASSRTLAGGQETQYF.

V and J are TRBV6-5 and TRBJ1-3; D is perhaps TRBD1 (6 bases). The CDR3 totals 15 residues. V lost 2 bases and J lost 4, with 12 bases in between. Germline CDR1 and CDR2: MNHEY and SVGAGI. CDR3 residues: CASSYLSGVGNTIYF. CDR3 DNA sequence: TGTGCCAGCAGTTACCTTTCAGGGGTAGGAAACACCATATATTTT.